This T cell receptor (beta chain) derives from a study of cytomegalovirus exposure and HLA in healthy donors. This CDR3 spans 11 amino acids. Germline CDR1 and CDR2: LNHDA and SQIVND (reference sequence). V lost 9 bases to trimming and J lost 4 bases, with 8 bases between them. The PCR had 60 Vbeta and 13 Jbeta primers. Original methodology: In a later analysis, the count reached 80 million or so unique TCR beta chains, with approximately 11 million shared. Clones were read by immunoSEQ multiplex PCR, and TCRdb kept only the in-frame ones, dropping some. That table gives V, J and clone size, and the DNA gave D and trimming. Of roughly 150,000 clones listed, roughly 80% were seen once; the top ten hold around 3%.

Source material: PBMCs. The origin of this receptor is a male donor in good health and CMV-seronegative. The chain carries TRBV19 and TRBJ2-3; D gene unclear. The CDR3 region is CASSGADTQYF. CDR3 coding DNA: TGTGCCAGCTCAGGCGCAGATACGCAGTATTTT.